These 18 T cell receptor beta chains originate from one sample sequenced in a study of vaccination and CD4 T cells after COVID-19. With the Oncomine TCR Beta short-read assay, DNA from cultured CD4+ T cells was sequenced. One entry per CDR3 protein results from TCRdb running MiXCR on the PCR reads. The sample includes around 26,000 distinct CDR3 sequences, less than 65% seen only once; the top ten take 4.5% to 5%. Specified treatment: roughly 10-day PBMC culture with coronavirus spike peptide pools or control peptides (ViraFEST assay). Their target antigens are unknown. Sequenced material: CD4+ T cells from blood, cultured in vitro. The receptors here all came from a human donor who had recovered from COVID-19.

The gene calls are TRBV20-1 and TRBJ2-4, with 9 bases fitting TRBD2. CDR1 and CDR2 (germline): DFQATT, SNEGSKA (reference sequence). The length of the CDR3 is 13 residues. Germline trimming cut 5 bases from V and 6 bases from J; bases unmatched to any gene: 5. Here the CDR3 reads CSADPTSGNIQYF. As DNA, the CDR3 is TGCAGTGCTGACCCGACTAGCGGAAACATTCAGTACTTC.

V usage is TRBV21-1 and J usage is TRBJ1-6; the DNA was not compared with TRBD1, the D call given in the table. TRBV21-1 is assigned pseudogene status. The CDR3 loop spans 14 amino acids. As DNA, the CDR3 is TGTGCCAGCAGTCGTAAGGGGTATAATTCACCCCTCCACTTT. It encodes CASSRKGYNSPLHF.

This clonotype was detected only a few times. This rearrangement joins TRBV6-1 to TRBJ1-2, with 9 bases matching TRBD1. V was clipped by 6 bases and J by 3 bases; unmatched bases: 8. CDR1 and CDR2 from the germline V gene are MNHNS and SASEGT. This CDR3 has 15 amino acids. CDR3 residues: CASSVQQGADYGYTF. The CDR3 DNA is TGTGCCAGCAGCGTCCAACAGGGGGCAGACTATGGCTACACCTTC.

The sample holds a few counts of this clonotype. The V and J genes are TRBV20-1 and TRBJ1-6, with D perhaps TRBD1 (6 bases). The CDR3 is 21 residues long. With 0 bases removed from V and 0 bases from J, the gap between germline ends came to 24 bases. Germline V gene sequence: CDR1 DFQATT, CDR2 SNEGSKA (reference sequence). CDR3 sequence (DNA): TGCAGTGCTAGAGACCAAGGAAACAGGGATCTAGAAAGCTCCTATAATTCACCCCTCCACTTT. Translating gives CSARDQGNRDLESSYNSPLHF.

The gene calls are TRBV2 and TRBJ1-2, with D possibly TRBD1 on 5 matching bases. This CDR3 region has 14 residues. The V end lost 8 bases, the J end lost 10 bases, and 23 bases lay between the germline ends. From germline, CDR1 is SNHLY and CDR2 FYNNEI. CDR3 sequence: CASGRQGLMGDYTF. CDR3 nucleotides: TGTGCCAGCGGAAGGCAGGGCCTCATGGGTGACTACACCTTC.

The chain couples TRBV28 to TRBJ1-6, with 8 bases that match TRBD1. V was pared by 6 bases and J by 4 bases, with 8 bases of the junction left unmatched. The germline V gene encodes CDR1 MDHEN and CDR2 SYDVKM. This CDR3 contains 16 residues. In DNA form, the CDR3 reads TGTGCCAGCAGGGGGGGACAGGTCTTATATAATTCACCCCTCCACTTT. This sequence encodes CASRGGQVLYNSPLHF.

The rearrangement joins TRBV6-2 or TRBV6-3 to TRBJ2-7; 12 bases fit TRBD2. The CDR3 contains 14 residues. With V trimmed by 6 bases and J by 5 bases, 5 bases remained unmatched. Germline CDR1 reads MNHEY; CDR2 reads SVGEGT. The CDR3 bases are TGTGCCAGCAGGCCTAGCGGGAGGGCCCACGAGCAGTACTTC. Protein product: CASRPSGRAHEQYF.

The rearrangement uses TRBV2 and TRBJ1-5, with 8 bases lining up with TRBD1. V was clipped by 2 bases and J by 7 bases; unmatched bases: 10. The CDR3 contains 16 residues. Germline loops: CDR1 SNHLY, CDR2 FYNNEI. Here the CDR3 DNA reads TGTGCCAGCAGTGAACAGGGCAGGGGGCAGGGGCAGCCCCAGCATTTT. It codes for CASSEQGRGQGQPQHF.

A remark on this clonotype: Possible read error: a much larger clone is one base away. The chain combines TRBV27 with TRBJ1-6; D remains ambiguous. The CDR3 covers 14 residues. The ends were cut back, 6 bases at V and 10 bases at J, with 16 bases in the middle. The germline gives CDR1 MNHEY, CDR2 SMNVEV (reference sequence). The CDR3 DNA follows: TGTGCCAGCAGCCCATCTCGGAGGCCGTCACCCCTCCACTTT. Translated: CASSPSRRPSPLHF.

This rearrangement joins TRBV20-1 to TRBJ2-1, with TRBD2 matching over 9 bases. CDR1 DFQATT and CDR2 SNEGSKA come from the germline V gene (reference sequence). The V gene end was trimmed by 5 bases and the J gene end by 8 bases; junction bases not matched to a gene: 10. This CDR3 has 14 amino acids. The CDR3 loop is CSAHLSGSGYEQFF. DNA of the CDR3: TGCAGTGCTCACCTTAGCGGGAGTGGCTATGAGCAGTTCTTC.

The chain has TRBV2 and TRBJ1-5, with D tentatively TRBD1 (5 bases). Germline CDR1 SNHLY, CDR2 FYNNEI. V lost 4 bases to trimming and J lost 2 bases, with 12 bases between them. CDR3 length equals 15 residues. Here the CDR3 DNA reads TGTGCCAGCAGTGTCCGGACATTTGGCAATCAGCCCCAGCATTTT. This encodes CASSVRTFGNQPQHF.

This clonotype was seen only a few times. This sequence joins TRBV7-2 and TRBJ1-6; no definite D call. Per germline, CDR1 SGHTA and CDR2 FQGNSA. Trimming removed 10 bases from V and 7 bases from J, with 14 bases in between. The CDR3 loop spans 13 amino acids. The CDR3 loop reads CATQHRDNSPLHF. The DNA of the CDR3 is TGTGCCACCCAACACCGAGACAATTCACCCCTCCACTTT.

The rearrangement uses TRBV7-9 and TRBJ1-6; possibly TRBD1 for D (6 bases). The CDR3 contains 16 residues. Trimming pared 5 bases from V and 3 bases from J, leaving 14 bases between. Looked up from germline, CDR1 is SEHNR and CDR2 is FQNEAQ (reference sequence). The CDR3 coding sequence is TGTGCCAGCAGCCCGCACCGAGGGGGCTATAATTCACCCCTCCACTTT. Translated: CASSPHRGGYNSPLHF.

In this sample, this clonotype turned up a few times. The rearrangement links TRBV7-2 to TRBJ1-6; TRBD1 agrees at 9 bases. CDR1 is SGHTA, CDR2 FQGNSA, per germline. J gave up 9 bases and V 7 bases, and 7 bases lay outside the gene matches. The CDR3 has 14 amino acids. The CDR3, as DNA: TGTGCCAGCACCCCCGGACAGGGGTTTTCACCCCTCCACTTT. Amino acids: CASTPGQGFSPLHF.

V gene TRBV18 combines with J gene TRBJ1-6; D is unclear. CDR3 length: 15 amino acids. Germline-derived CDR1 and CDR2 are KGHSH and LQKENI. Trimming cost V 3 bases and J 8 bases, with 14 bases left between them. The CDR3 reads CASSPRMIDDSPLHF. The CDR3 DNA follows: TGTGCCAGCTCACCCAGGATGATAGATGATTCACCCCTCCACTTT.

A single count supports this clonotype. The chain joins TRBV11-2 to TRBJ1-1, with 8 bases that match TRBD1. Germline lookup yields CDR1 SGHAT and CDR2 FQNNGV. The V and J ends lost 5 bases and 1 base, in that order; junction bases with no gene match: 3. CDR3 size: 14 residues. The CDR3 region is CASSKQGGNTEAFF. The CDR3 coding sequence is TGTGCCAGCAGCAAACAGGGGGGGAACACTGAAGCTTTCTTT.

This clonotype came up a few times. The V gene is TRBV7-2, the J gene TRBJ1-3; D call uncertain. This CDR3 has 13 amino acids. Trimming removed 0 bases from V and 4 bases from J, with 4 bases in between. Germline lookup yields CDR1 SGHTA and CDR2 FQGNSA. As DNA, the CDR3 is TGTGCCAGCAGCTTAGCGGGGGGAAACACCATATATTTT. The encoded protein is CASSLAGGNTIYF.

V usage is TRBV6-1 and J usage is TRBJ2-2, with 10 bases fitting TRBD1. From germline, CDR1 is MNHNS and CDR2 SASEGT. The CDR3 has 13 residues. J lost 3 bases, V lost 8 bases, and 0 bases had no gene match. The CDR3 sequence: CASGTGDTGELFF. CDR3 bases: TGTGCCAGCGGGACAGGGGACACCGGGGAGCTGTTTTTT.